The 19 T cell receptor beta chains below were found in one sample sequenced in a study of T cells in Graves' hyperthyroidism and ophthalmopathy. Using RNA transcripts as the source, TCR beta CDR3 regions were amplified. RT-PCR in the first round (using the HTBI primer set) targeted the TCR CDR3. TCRdb reanalysed the multiplex PCR reads using MiXCR and keeps one entry per CDR3 protein. This table holds 400,000 to 500,000 distinct CDR3 sequences, about 15% found once. The sample consisted of blood. These receptors all stem from a man aged 18 to 29 with Graves' ophthalmopathy.

Details on this clonotype: It may be a read error: a sequence one base away is much more abundant. The chain couples TRBV27 to TRBJ2-1; D may correspond to TRBD1 or TRBD2 (6 bases each). Trimming removed 2 bases from V and 8 bases from J, with 25 bases in between. CDR3 length: 18 residues. The V gene's germline CDR1 is MNHEY and CDR2 SMNVEV (reference sequence). CDR3 bases: TGTGCCAGCAGTTTACTCGAGGGGGGCTCTCGGGGATACGATGAGCAGTTCTTC. Its translation: CASSLLEGGSRGYDEQFF.

This chain's CDR3 is CASSLAFPGLEETQYF. DNA for the CDR3: TGTGCCAGCAGCTTAGCTTTCCCGGGACTAGAAGAGACCCAGTACTTC. This rearrangement joins TRBV7-2 to TRBJ2-5; 8 bases are a match to TRBD2. CDR1 SGHTA and CDR2 FQGNSA come from the germline V gene. V dropped 0 bases and J dropped 3; count of bases not matched to a gene: 6. The CDR3 contains 16 residues.

A note on this clonotype: A much larger clone sits a single nucleotide away, making a read error possible. The missing conserved phenylalanine or tryptophan at the end of this CDR3 makes a read error likely. The chain is built from TRBV13 and TRBJ1-2; 7 nucleotides agree with TRBD1. V lost 2 bases to trimming and J lost 7 bases; unmatched junction nucleotides: 10. The CDR3 loop spans 15 amino acids. The germline gives CDR1 PRHDT, CDR2 FYEKMQ (reference sequence). The CDR3 spells CASSLIAGGFGGYTL. The CDR3 nucleotides read TGTGCCAGCAGCTTAATCGCAGGGGGATTCGGTGGCTACACCCTC.

This clonotype came up a few times. J is TRBJ2-7 and V is TRBV24-1; D is tentatively TRBD1 or TRBD2 (6 bases each). Trimming left V 11 bases short and J 6 bases short, with 16 bases between. Germline CDR1 is KGHDR and CDR2 is SFDVKD. The CDR3 spans 12 residues. The CDR3 reads CASSWGAGEQYF. Written as DNA, the CDR3 is TGTGCCAGCTCTTGGGGGGCGGGCGAGCAGTACTTC.

Of note for this clonotype: The junction shows a germline mismatch at one end, possibly a read error. The chain employs TRBV10-1 and TRBJ1-4; possible D gene TRBD1, 6 bases. The CDR3 is 14 residues long. The germline CDR1 and CDR2 sequences are WNHNN and SYGVQD (reference sequence). CDR3 sequence (DNA): TGCGCCAGCAGTGAAGCAGGGGATTATGAAAAACTGCTTTTT. Its protein product is CASSEAGDYEKLLF.

This clonotype occurred a few times. The chain links TRBV9 to TRBJ2-6; maybe TRBD2 (5 bases). The CDR3 contains 14 residues. Germline assignment: CDR1 SGDLS and CDR2 YYNGEE. V was cut by 5 bases and J by 3 bases, with 9 bases left in between. The CDR3 DNA reads as TGTGCCAGCAGGGAGGATATTGGGGCCAACGTCCTGACTTTC. It specifies CASREDIGANVLTF.

This clonotype appeared a few times. The V call is TRBV7-6, the J call TRBJ2-5; 9 bases match TRBD2. With V trimmed by 6 bases and J by 5 bases, 19 bases remained unmatched. The CDR3 covers 18 residues. CDR1 SGHVS and CDR2 FNYEAQ come from the germline V gene. The CDR3 sequence: CASRPTGLGAGGLETQYF. CDR3 DNA sequence: TGTGCCAGCAGGCCCACAGGGCTGGGAGCGGGGGGTCTCGAGACCCAGTACTTC.

This clonotype was recorded many times. The genes are TRBV13 and TRBJ2-7; D is unresolved. The length of the CDR3 is 17 residues. The germline V and J ends were trimmed by 0 bases and 2 bases, with 17 bases remaining between them. Germline CDR1 reads PRHDT; CDR2 reads FYEKMQ (reference sequence). The CDR3 coding sequence is TGTGCCAGCAGCTTAGGCATGCGGCTTCTTGGGACCTACGAGCAGTACTTC. Translation: CASSLGMRLLGTYEQYF.

This clonotype was detected ten times or more. This sequence joins TRBV20-1 and TRBJ2-7; 7 positions agree with TRBD2. The trim removed 3 bases at V and 7 bases at J, leaving 6 bases unmatched. The CDR3 has 12 amino acids. CDR1 and CDR2 (germline): DFQATT, SNEGSKA (reference sequence). For the CDR3, the DNA is TGCAGTGCTAGCGGGGGAGGGGCGGAGCAGTACTTC. It translates to CSASGGGAEQYF.

Many counts were recorded for this clonotype. The chain uses TRBV12-3 or TRBV12-4 and TRBJ2-5; 10 nucleotides line up with TRBD2. This CDR3 has 15 amino acids. Losses at the gene ends were 4 bases for V and 4 bases for J; bases not matched to a gene: 6. CDR3 nucleotides: TGTGCCAGCAGTTCCACAGCGGGGGGGCGAGAGACCCAGTACTTC. Residues: CASSSTAGGRETQYF.

The chain has TRBV4-1 and TRBJ2-3, with TRBD2 identical over 7 bases. The ends lost 0 bases at V and 2 bases at J; junction bases unmatched: 14. Germline V gene data show CDR1 as MGHRA and CDR2 as YSYEKL. The CDR3 contains 19 residues. Here the CDR3 reads CASSQEVGGTALDTDTQYF. The DNA of the CDR3 is TGCGCCAGCAGCCAAGAGGTGGGGGGGACGGCTCTGGACACAGATACGCAGTATTTT.

This clonotype was seen a few times. The CDR3 sequence: CSVEEAGGNSPLHF. As DNA, the CDR3 is TGCAGCGTTGAAGAGGCAGGGGGTAATTCACCCCTCCACTTT. This chain connects TRBV29-1 to TRBJ1-6, with 7 bases fitting TRBD1. The trim removed 0 bases at V and 6 bases at J, leaving 2 bases unmatched. CDR1 and CDR2 (germline): SQVTM, ANQGSEA. This CDR3 contains 14 residues.

This clonotype came up a few times. The chain has TRBV15 and TRBJ1-4; TRBD1 might be the D (5 bases). The CDR3 is made up of 16 amino acids. From germline, CDR1 is LNHNV and CDR2 YYDKDF (reference sequence). The V gene lost 0 bases and the J gene lost 8 bases, with 16 bases spanning the gap. CDR3 in DNA: TGTGCCACCAGCAGAGAAAGACAGTCGCTGGGGGAAAAACTGTTTTTT. It yields the protein CATSRERQSLGEKLFF.

The chain combines TRBV24-1 with TRBJ2-2, with 7 bases aligning to TRBD1. The trim removed 10 bases at V and 5 bases at J, leaving 0 bases unmatched. CDR1 KGHDR and CDR2 SFDVKD come from the germline V gene. This CDR3 has 11 amino acids. The CDR3 loop reads CATGQTGELFF. Here the CDR3 DNA reads TGTGCCACGGGACAGACCGGGGAGCTGTTTTTT.

The chain carries TRBV15 and TRBJ2-7, with a tentative D call TRBD1 (5 bases). Germline assignment: CDR1 LNHNV and CDR2 YYDKDF (reference sequence). The CDR3 length is 12 residues. Trimming shortened V by 6 bases and J by 1 base, and 7 bases separated the two germline ends. The CDR3 loop is CATRSGSYEQYF. The CDR3 coding sequence is TGTGCCACCAGATCAGGGTCCTACGAGCAGTACTTC.

At least ten counts were recorded for this clonotype. The chain is built from TRBV12-3 or TRBV12-4 and TRBJ2-1, with D unclear. The CDR3 consists of 13 residues. V dropped 9 bases and J dropped 0 bases, with 9 bases sitting between them. CDR3 protein: CASIRFSYNEQFF. In DNA, the CDR3 is TGTGCCAGTATCCGATTCTCCTACAATGAGCAGTTCTTC.

DNA of the CDR3: TGTGCCAGCAGCCACGACGGGTATAATTCACCCCTCCACTTT. This sequence encodes CASSHDGYNSPLHF. This sequence joins TRBV7-9 and TRBJ1-6; D is uncertain. This CDR3 is 14 amino acids long. Germline V gives CDR1 SEHNR, CDR2 FQNEAQ (reference sequence). The V gene lost 5 bases and the J gene lost 4 bases, with 9 bases spanning the gap.

The V gene is TRBV6-1, the J gene TRBJ2-2; TRBD1 agrees at 7 bases. Germline V gene lookup returns CDR1 MNHNS and CDR2 SASEGT. J lost 3 bases, V lost 6 bases, and 7 bases had no gene match. This CDR3 comprises 15 residues. The chain's CDR3 is CASRSFTGDTGELFF. The CDR3 DNA is TGTGCCAGCAGGTCGTTCACAGGGGACACCGGGGAGCTGTTTTTT.

V gene TRBV7-8 combines with J gene TRBJ1-2, with 8 bases that match TRBD1. Germline assignment: CDR1 SGHVS and CDR2 FQNEAQ. The CDR3 is 15 amino acids. V trimming: 5 bases; J trimming: 4 bases; junction bases outside the gene matches: 9. CDR3 amino acids: CASSLQPGGSYGYTF. The CDR3 region has the DNA TGTGCCAGCAGCCTGCAGCCAGGGGGCTCCTATGGCTACACCTTC.